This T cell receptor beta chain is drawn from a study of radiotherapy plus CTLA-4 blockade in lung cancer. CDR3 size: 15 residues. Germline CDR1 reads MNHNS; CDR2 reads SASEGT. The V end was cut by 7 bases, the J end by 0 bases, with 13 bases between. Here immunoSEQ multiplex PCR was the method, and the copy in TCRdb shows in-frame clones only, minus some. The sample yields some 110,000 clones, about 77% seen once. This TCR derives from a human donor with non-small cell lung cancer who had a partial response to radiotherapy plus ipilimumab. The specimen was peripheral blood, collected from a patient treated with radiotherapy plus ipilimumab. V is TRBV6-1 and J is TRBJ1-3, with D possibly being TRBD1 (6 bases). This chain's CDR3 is CASKRDTGSGNTIYF. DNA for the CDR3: TGTGCCAGCAAACGGGACACCGGCTCTGGAAACACCATATATTTT.